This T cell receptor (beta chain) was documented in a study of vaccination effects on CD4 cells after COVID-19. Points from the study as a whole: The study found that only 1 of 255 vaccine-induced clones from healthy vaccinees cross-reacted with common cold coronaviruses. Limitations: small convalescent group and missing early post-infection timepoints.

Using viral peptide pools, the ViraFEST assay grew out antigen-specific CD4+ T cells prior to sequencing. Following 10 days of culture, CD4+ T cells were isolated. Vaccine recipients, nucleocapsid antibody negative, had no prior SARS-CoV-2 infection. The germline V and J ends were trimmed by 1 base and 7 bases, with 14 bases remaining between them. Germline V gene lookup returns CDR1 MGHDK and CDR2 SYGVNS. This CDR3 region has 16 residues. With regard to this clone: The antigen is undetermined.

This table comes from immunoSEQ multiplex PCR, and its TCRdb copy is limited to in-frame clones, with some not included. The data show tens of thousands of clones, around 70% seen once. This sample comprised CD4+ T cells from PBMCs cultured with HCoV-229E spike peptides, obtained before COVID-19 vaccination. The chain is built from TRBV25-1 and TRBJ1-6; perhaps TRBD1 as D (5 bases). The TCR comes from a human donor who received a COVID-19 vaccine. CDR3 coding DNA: TGTGCCAGCAGTGAATCGCGGCAGGGAAGAAATTCACCCCTCCACTTT. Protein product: CASSESRQGRNSPLHF.